Listed here are 13 T cell receptor beta chains from one sample, sequenced in a study of memory CD4+ T cells and cytomegalovirus serostatus. Single viable CD3+CD4+CD8-CD45RO+ cells were sorted as the memory CD4+ T cells. Libraries were prepared by immunoSEQ multiplex PCR; TCRdb keeps only in-frame clonotypes and omits some of them. The sample has 55,000 or so clones, over 60% seen once. Sample: memory CD4+ T cells from blood. The receptors here all came from an adult in good health and CMV-seropositive.

The V gene is TRBV4-1, the J gene TRBJ1-1; no clear D gene. Trimming pared 3 bases from V and 3 bases from J, leaving 11 bases between. The germline CDR1 and CDR2 sequences are MGHRA and YSYEKL. The CDR3 has 14 amino acids. Here the CDR3 reads CASSQRDSDTEAFF. CDR3 bases: TGCGCCAGCAGCCAGAGGGATTCGGACACTGAAGCTTTCTTT.

The V call is TRBV11-2, the J call TRBJ1-5, with TRBD1 identical over 8 bases. V was pared by 2 bases and J by 0 bases, with 0 bases of the junction left unmatched. The V gene's germline CDR1 is SGHAT and CDR2 FQNNGV. The CDR3 totals 15 residues. The CDR3 DNA follows: TGTGCCAGCAGCTTAACAGGGGGTAGCAATCAGCCCCAGCATTTT. It yields the protein CASSLTGGSNQPQHF. Full variable domain (outside the CDR3, taken from reference TRBV11-2 and TRBJ1-5): EAGVAQSPRYKIIEKRQSVAFWCNPISGHATLYWYQQILGQGPKLLIQFQNNGVVDDSQLPKDRFSAERLKGVDSTLKIQPAKLEDSAVYLCASSLTGGSNQPQHFGDGTRLSIL.

The chain recombines TRBV19 with TRBJ1-6; TRBD1 matches at 8 bases. V lost 5 bases, J lost 7 bases, and 7 bases stayed unmatched. Germline V gene lookup returns CDR1 LNHDA and CDR2 SQIVND (reference sequence). The CDR3 contains 15 residues. Here the CDR3 DNA reads TGTGCCAGTAGTTCTACCGGGACAGGAAATTCACCCCTCCACTTT. The encoded protein is CASSSTGTGNSPLHF.

This rearrangement joins TRBV4-1 to TRBJ2-1; 10 positions agree with TRBD2. The CDR3 has 15 residues. The V and J ends lost 2 bases and 5 bases, in that order; junction bases with no gene match: 3. The germline gives CDR1 MGHRA, CDR2 YSYEKL. CDR3 sequence reads: CASSQNLAGDNEQFF. The CDR3 DNA is TGCGCCAGCAGCCAAAACCTAGCGGGAGACAATGAGCAGTTCTTC.

This sequence joins TRBV5-6 and TRBJ2-7; 8 nucleotides align to TRBD1. The CDR3 has 14 residues. Germline CDR1 SGHDT, CDR2 YYEEEE. After removal of 2 bases from V and 0 bases from J, the junction contained 1 base not matched to a gene. For the CDR3, the DNA is TGTGCCAGCAGCTTAGGACAGGGCTCCTACGAGCAGTACTTC. Its protein product is CASSLGQGSYEQYF. Full variable domain (outside the CDR3, taken from reference TRBV5-6 and TRBJ2-7): DAGVTQSPTHLIKTRGQQVTLRCSPKSGHDTVSWYQQALGQGPQFIFQYYEEEERQRGNFPDRFSGHQFPNYSSELNVNALLLGDSALYLCASSLGQGSYEQYFGPGTRLTVT.

The chain is built from TRBV29-1 and TRBJ2-1; D gene ambiguous. Trimming left V 6 bases short and J 1 base short, with 7 bases between. CDR3 length: 12 residues. Germline V gives CDR1 SQVTM, CDR2 ANQGSEA. DNA for the CDR3: TGCAGCGTCGTCACGTCCTACAATGAGCAGTTCTTC. Residues: CSVVTSYNEQFF.

This clone was detected only once. The V gene is TRBV6-1, the J gene TRBJ2-4, with a tentative D call TRBD1 (6 bases). Germline CDR1 MNHNS, CDR2 SASEGT. The length of the CDR3 is 15 residues. Trimming pared 6 bases from V and 0 bases from J, leaving 12 bases between. CDR3: CASSVTGLAKNIQYF. The DNA for the CDR3 is TGTGCCAGCAGCGTGACAGGACTAGCCAAAAACATTCAGTACTTC.

This chain links TRBV29-1 with TRBJ2-5, with no clear D. V was shortened by 4 bases and J by 0 bases, with 12 bases between the two germline ends. In germline, CDR1 is SQVTM, CDR2 ANQGSEA. This CDR3 is 14 amino acids long. In nucleotides, the CDR3 is TGCAGCGTTGCACCGTCCAGCTACCAAGAGACCCAGTACTTC. This gives the protein CSVAPSSYQETQYF.

DNA of the CDR3: TGTGCCAGCAGTGAGTCCGGAGCTAACTATGGCTACACCTTC. Its translation: CASSESGANYGYTF. The gene calls are TRBV6-1 and TRBJ1-2; D remains unclear. This CDR3 spans 14 amino acids. CDR1 is MNHNS and CDR2 is SASEGT in the germline V gene. With 3 bases removed from V and 0 bases from J, the gap between germline ends came to 8 bases.

This chain joins TRBV7-2 and TRBJ1-2, with 8 bases lining up with TRBD1. From germline, CDR1 is SGHTA and CDR2 FQGNSA. The CDR3 length is 13 residues. V dropped 6 bases and J dropped 7; count of bases not matched to a gene: 7. For the CDR3, the DNA is TGTGCCAGCAGACCTACAGGGGGGGGTGGCTACACCTTC. Translation gives CASRPTGGGGYTF.

The V gene is TRBV28, the J gene TRBJ1-5; no reliable D call. Trimming cost V 6 bases and J 0 bases, with 12 bases left between them. The CDR3 contains 15 residues. CDR1 is MDHEN, CDR2 SYDVKM, per germline. CDR3 region: CASSLGAPSNQPQHF. In nucleotides, the CDR3 is TGTGCCAGCAGCTTGGGAGCTCCTAGCAATCAGCCCCAGCATTTT.

The rearrangement uses TRBV6-5 and TRBJ1-1, with D unclear. The CDR3 is 14 amino acids. Germline-derived CDR1 and CDR2 are MNHEY and SVGAGI. V lost 7 bases and J lost 4, with 16 bases in between. CDR3 sequence reads: CASTRHGMSTEAFF. As DNA, the CDR3 is TGTGCCAGCACCCGACATGGTATGAGCACTGAAGCTTTCTTT.

V and J are TRBV7-8 and TRBJ1-1; no definite D call. V lost 1 base to trimming and J lost 4 bases, with 7 bases between them. The germline V gene has CDR1 SGHVS and CDR2 FQNEAQ. The CDR3 spans 13 residues. CDR3 DNA: TGTGCCAGCAGCTTAGTCTTGGGCACTGAAGCTTTCTTT. Translating gives CASSLVLGTEAFF.